These 8 T cell receptor beta chains were sequenced from one sample in a study of blood T cell repertoires in COVID-19. Using immunoSEQ multiplex PCR, the repertoire was profiled, and TCRdb retains in-frame clones only, with some absent. The data show about 14,000 clones, around nine tenths seen once. Sequencing used peripheral blood. These receptors were obtained from a human donor with active COVID-19. The donor label of this sample is uncertain.

The chain is built from TRBV5-4 and TRBJ2-7; maybe TRBD2 (6 bases). The germline V gene encodes CDR1 SGHNT and CDR2 YYREEE (reference sequence). The CDR3 is 15 amino acids. V lost 3 bases, J lost 5 bases, and 18 bases lay in between. The CDR3 spells CASSSPDTSSNEQYF. The DNA of the CDR3 is TGTGCCAGCAGCTCCCCCGATACTAGCAGCAACGAGCAGTACTTC.

This chain links TRBV7-9 with TRBJ1-2; 7 bases map to TRBD1. The V segment lost 5 bases and the J segment 4 bases; nucleotides outside the gene matches: 4. CDR1 SEHNR and CDR2 FQNEAQ come from the germline V gene (reference sequence). This CDR3 region has 13 residues. Written as DNA, the CDR3 is TGTGCCAGCAGCCCACGACAGGGCTATGGCTACACCTTC. This codes for CASSPRQGYGYTF.

This chain connects TRBV3-1 (or the pseudogene TRBV3-2) to TRBJ2-3; D remains unclear. CDR1 LGHDT and CDR2 YNNKEL come from the germline V gene (reference sequence). CDR3 length equals 15 residues. Trimming left V 0 bases short and J 2 bases short, with 9 bases between. CDR3 DNA: TGTGCCAGCAGCCAAGATCCCATTCCCACAGATACGCAGTATTTT. Translating it yields CASSQDPIPTDTQYF.

This chain connects TRBV9 to TRBJ2-7, with 11 bases matching TRBD1. The germline V gene encodes CDR1 SGDLS and CDR2 YYNGEE. Unmatched junction bases numbered 2, after V lost 3 bases and J lost 0 bases. This CDR3 has 15 amino acids. Written as DNA, the CDR3 is TGTGCCAGCAGCGCCGGACAGGGGGCCTCCTACGAGCAGTACTTC. As protein: CASSAGQGASYEQYF.

J is TRBJ1-1 and V is TRBV5-1, with TRBD1 identical over 10 bases. The CDR3 runs 16 residues. CDR1 is SGHRS and CDR2 is YFSETQ in the germline V gene. The J segment lost 5 bases and the V segment lost 0 bases, leaving 7 bases of the junction unmatched. The chain's CDR3 is CASSLAGTGERTEAFF. The CDR3 DNA sequence: TGCGCCAGCAGCTTGGCCGGGACAGGGGAGAGGACTGAAGCTTTCTTT.

The J gene is TRBJ2-1, the V gene TRBV11-3, with D possibly being TRBD1 (6 bases). The germline V gene encodes CDR1 SGHNT and CDR2 YENEEA. V lost 9 bases, J lost 0 bases, and 12 bases lay in between. This CDR3 has 14 residues. The CDR3 DNA reads as TGTGCCAGTTCTTCGGACAGCTCCTACAATGAGCAGTTCTTC. It is translated as CASSSDSSYNEQFF.

The V and J genes are TRBV5-4 and TRBJ2-5, with TRBD2 matching 11 bases. Per germline, CDR1 SGHNT and CDR2 YYREEE (reference sequence). V lost 4 bases to trimming and J lost 4 bases; unmatched junction nucleotides: 6. The CDR3 has 15 residues. The CDR3 is CASSVTSGSRETQYF. The CDR3 region has the DNA TGTGCCAGCAGCGTCACTAGCGGGAGCCGAGAGACCCAGTACTTC. The entire variable domain, with the rest obtained from reference TRBV5-4 and TRBJ2-5, is as follows: ETGVTQSPTHLIKTRGQQVTLRCSSQSGHNTVSWYQQALGQGPQFIFQYYREEENGRGNFPPRFSGLQFPNYSSELNVNALELDDSALYLCASSVTSGSRETQYFGPGTRLLVL.

The gene calls are TRBV28 and TRBJ1-4, with 9 bases lining up with TRBD1. This CDR3 spans 13 amino acids. The germline gives CDR1 MDHEN, CDR2 SYDVKM. With 9 bases clipped from V and 6 bases from J, the junction kept 5 bases outside the gene matches. This chain's CDR3 is CARYRGLYEKLFF. As DNA, the CDR3 is TGTGCCAGATACAGGGGGCTTTATGAAAAACTGTTTTTT.